Listed here are 20 T cell receptor beta chains from one sample, sequenced in a study of blood T cell repertoires in COVID-19. The repertoire was sequenced with immunoSEQ multiplex PCR; TCRdb's copy has only in-frame clones and lacks some. In the table there are some 130,000 clones, more than 75% of which are singletons. Source material: peripheral blood. The receptors were gathered from a man in his 70s with active COVID-19.

The chain has TRBV3-1 (or the pseudogene TRBV3-2) and TRBJ2-3, with D possibly TRBD2 on 6 matching bases. From germline, CDR1 is LGHDT and CDR2 YNNKEL (reference sequence). V shed 1 base and J shed 0 bases, with 11 bases lying between them. The CDR3 totals 16 residues. CDR3 DNA: TGTGCCAGCAGCCAAGGGGCTAGCGCTAGCACAGATACGCAGTATTTT. Amino acids: CASSQGASASTDTQYF.

The V and J genes are TRBV29-1 and TRBJ1-3; 8 nucleotides line up with TRBD1. The CDR3 runs 12 residues. V was clipped by 5 bases and J by 12 bases; unmatched bases: 9. Germline CDR1 reads SQVTM; CDR2 reads ANQGSEA. In DNA form, the CDR3 reads TGCAGCGTTCAACAGGGGGGCTCCTACATATATTTT. This sequence encodes CSVQQGGSYIYF.

Comments on this clone: Different DNA sequences within this sample yield the same CDR3. The chain joins TRBV5-1 to TRBJ1-2, with TRBD1 as a possible D gene (6 bases). Trimming took off 2 bases at V and 4 bases at J, with 9 bases between the two ends. Germline values: CDR1 SGHRS, CDR2 YFSETQ. The CDR3 totals 13 residues. CDR3 region: CASSFAGAYGYTF. The DNA of the CDR3 is TGCGCCAGCAGCTTTGCAGGGGCCTATGGCTACACCTTC.

This clone was counted only a few times. The V call is TRBV11-1, the J call TRBJ2-1; 7 positions agree with TRBD1. Germline CDR1 and CDR2: SGHAT and FQDESV (reference sequence). The CDR3 consists of 13 residues. J gave up 10 bases and V 5 bases, and 8 bases lay outside the gene matches. As DNA, the CDR3 is TGTGCCAGCAGCACCCGGACAGGACAGGAGCAGTTCTTC. Its translation: CASSTRTGQEQFF.

This clone was recorded once. The chain links TRBV7-8 to TRBJ1-6; 7 bases are shared with TRBD1. This CDR3 is built from 14 residues. Looked up from germline, CDR1 is SGHVS and CDR2 is FQNEAQ. The ends lost 2 bases at V and 9 bases at J; junction bases unmatched: 4. The CDR3 bases are TGTGCCAGCAGCTTAAGGACAGGCCCTTCACCCCTCCACTTT. This encodes CASSLRTGPSPLHF.

The V and J genes are TRBV6-5 and TRBJ2-1; no clear D. V was shortened by 11 bases and J by 0 bases, with 11 bases between the two germline ends. The CDR3 spans 13 residues. The germline V gene has CDR1 MNHEY and CDR2 SVGAGI. CDR3 loop: CACSPSSYNEQFF. The CDR3 bases are TGTGCCTGTTCTCCGAGCTCCTACAATGAGCAGTTCTTC.

The chain carries TRBV24-1 and TRBJ2-3; a weak D match, TRBD1 (5 bases). CDR3 length: 16 amino acids. Germline-derived CDR1 and CDR2 are KGHDR and SFDVKD. V was shortened by 1 base and J by 4 bases, with 14 bases between the two germline ends. CDR3 nucleotides: TGTGCCACCAGTGATTTAGGACGGACAAAATCAGATACGCAGTATTTT. Translation: CATSDLGRTKSDTQYF.

The chain joins TRBV19 to TRBJ2-6; tentatively, D is TRBD1 (6 bases). Germline V lookup: CDR1 LNHDA, CDR2 SQIVND (reference sequence). Trimming left V 5 bases short and J 0 bases short, with 17 bases between. The CDR3 length is 18 residues. The CDR3 bases are TGTGCCAGTAGTCCAATCAGGGGAATCAACTCTGGGGCCAACGTCCTGACTTTC. Translating gives CASSPIRGINSGANVLTF.

The chain is built from TRBV9 and TRBJ2-7; 7 bases agree with TRBD1. Germline CDR1 reads SGDLS; CDR2 reads YYNGEE. The CDR3 covers 15 residues. The V segment lost 3 bases and the J segment 4 bases; nucleotides outside the gene matches: 10. The CDR3 protein is CASSASGTVLYEQYF. The CDR3 DNA follows: TGTGCCAGCAGCGCCTCCGGGACAGTCCTTTACGAGCAGTACTTC.

The V call is TRBV11-3, the J call TRBJ2-1, with 7 positions matching TRBD2. The germline gives CDR1 SGHNT, CDR2 YENEEA. This CDR3 region has 16 residues. Trimming took 0 bases from V and 9 from J; bases not matched to a gene: 11. For the CDR3, the DNA is TGTGCCAGCAGCTTAGATAGTGTCGGGAGGAATGGTGAGCAGTTCTTC. Protein product: CASSLDSVGRNGEQFF.

The chain couples TRBV19 to TRBJ2-1; D possibly corresponds to TRBD1 (8 bases). The CDR3 length is 17 residues. Germline values: CDR1 LNHDA, CDR2 SQIVND (reference sequence). V lost 1 base to trimming and J lost 3 bases, with 16 bases between them. The CDR3 DNA is TGTGCCAGTAGTATAGGGGGGGGACAGGCTTTCTACAATGAGCAGTTCTTC. It translates to CASSIGGGQAFYNEQFF.

The chain is built from TRBV28 and TRBJ1-1; D gene ambiguous. V lost 5 bases and J lost 7, with 14 bases in between. Germline V lookup: CDR1 MDHEN, CDR2 SYDVKM. The CDR3 spans 13 residues. CDR3 amino acids: CASSQTRVIEAFF. The CDR3 DNA follows: TGTGCCAGCAGTCAGACACGCGTGATTGAAGCTTTCTTT.

J is TRBJ2-7 and V is TRBV19; weak D call: TRBD1 (6 bases). The CDR3 covers 15 residues. Per germline, CDR1 LNHDA and CDR2 SQIVND (reference sequence). Deletions cut 1 base from V and 3 bases from J, with 13 bases between. CDR3 sequence: CASSIGGQGFYEQYF. The CDR3 DNA is TGTGCCAGTAGTATAGGGGGGCAGGGATTCTACGAGCAGTACTTC.

The chain employs TRBV5-1 and TRBJ2-6; tentative D call: TRBD1 (6 bases). The CDR3 covers 18 residues. Germline V lookup: CDR1 SGHRS, CDR2 YFSETQ. The V and J ends lost 3 bases and 4 bases respectively, with 20 bases between them. The CDR3 nucleotides read TGCGCCAGCAGCTCGCGAACTTTTACAGGGACGGGGGCCAACGTCCTGACTTTC. This gives the protein CASSSRTFTGTGANVLTF.

The V and J genes are TRBV18 and TRBJ1-3; D not resolved. CDR3 size: 14 residues. Germline V gene lookup returns CDR1 KGHSH and CDR2 LQKENI. V lost 3 bases and J lost 4, with 10 bases in between. CDR3 sequence reads: CASSPQNSGNTIYF. For the CDR3, the DNA is TGTGCCAGCTCACCCCAAAACTCCGGAAACACCATATATTTT.

The CDR3 loop reads CASSYSVRGYEQYF. As DNA, the CDR3 is TGTGCCAGCAGTTACTCGGTGCGGGGCTACGAGCAGTACTTC. This chain connects TRBV6-5 to TRBJ2-7, with a possible D match to TRBD2 (6 bases). The germline V gene encodes CDR1 MNHEY and CDR2 SVGAGI. The CDR3 sequence is 14 residues long. Deletions cut 0 bases from V and 3 bases from J, with 9 bases between.

The chain uses TRBV5-8 and TRBJ2-3; the match to TRBD2 covers 11 bases. The CDR3 runs to 17 residues. V lost 3 bases to trimming and J lost 2 bases; unmatched junction nucleotides: 8. Per the germline V gene, CDR1 is SGHTS and CDR2 is YDEGEE. In nucleotides, the CDR3 is TGTGCCAGCAGCTCCGGGACTAGCGGAGTTAACACAGATACGCAGTATTTT. Its protein product is CASSSGTSGVNTDTQYF.

The CDR3 DNA follows: TGTGCCAGCTCACCGGCAGGGGCCTACAATGAGCAGTTCTTC. This sequence encodes CASSPAGAYNEQFF. The chain links TRBV18 to TRBJ2-1, with D perhaps TRBD1 (6 bases). Germline V lookup: CDR1 KGHSH, CDR2 LQKENI. The CDR3 sequence is 14 residues long. The V and J ends lost 3 bases and 2 bases respectively, with 8 bases between them.

The gene calls are TRBV5-1 and TRBJ2-1; TRBD2 matches at 10 bases. The CDR3 runs to 14 residues. Germline CDR1 is SGHRS and CDR2 is YFSETQ. J was trimmed by 9 bases and V by 2 bases; bases with no gene match: 5. The CDR3 spells CASSLSGRAGEQFF. Here the CDR3 DNA reads TGCGCCAGCAGCTTAAGCGGGAGGGCCGGTGAGCAGTTCTTC.

The chain links TRBV15 to TRBJ2-7; 7 bases align to TRBD2. CDR1 and CDR2 from the germline V gene are LNHNV and YYDKDF (reference sequence). CDR3 length equals 13 residues. V lost 3 bases and J lost 1; bases outside the gene matches: 0. CDR3 nucleotides: TGTGCCACCAGCAGGGGGGGGTCCTACGAGCAGTACTTC. As protein: CATSRGGSYEQYF.